This T cell receptor (beta chain) was captured by sequencing in a study of T cell repertoires in cytomegalovirus infection. With regard to this clonotype: Its antigen is undetermined.

With V trimmed by 6 bases and J by 6 bases, 15 bases remained unmatched. The CDR3 sequence is 18 residues long. One entry per CDR3 protein results from TCRdb running MiXCR on the reads. The sample consists of under 500,000 distinct CDR3 sequences, under 55% of them appearing once. The rearrangement joins TRBV12-3 or TRBV12-4 to TRBJ2-2; 11 bases are a match to TRBD2. The receptor's source is a human donor in good health (CMV status not recorded). Some clones in this sample may be carry-over from other donors' samples. The source was cultured PBMCs, collected from culture after CMV antigen stimulation. The CDR3 spells CASRDWLAGGEGSGELFF. CDR3 nucleotides: TGTGCCAGCAGGGATTGGCTAGCGGGGGGCGAGGGGTCCGGGGAGCTGTTTTTT.